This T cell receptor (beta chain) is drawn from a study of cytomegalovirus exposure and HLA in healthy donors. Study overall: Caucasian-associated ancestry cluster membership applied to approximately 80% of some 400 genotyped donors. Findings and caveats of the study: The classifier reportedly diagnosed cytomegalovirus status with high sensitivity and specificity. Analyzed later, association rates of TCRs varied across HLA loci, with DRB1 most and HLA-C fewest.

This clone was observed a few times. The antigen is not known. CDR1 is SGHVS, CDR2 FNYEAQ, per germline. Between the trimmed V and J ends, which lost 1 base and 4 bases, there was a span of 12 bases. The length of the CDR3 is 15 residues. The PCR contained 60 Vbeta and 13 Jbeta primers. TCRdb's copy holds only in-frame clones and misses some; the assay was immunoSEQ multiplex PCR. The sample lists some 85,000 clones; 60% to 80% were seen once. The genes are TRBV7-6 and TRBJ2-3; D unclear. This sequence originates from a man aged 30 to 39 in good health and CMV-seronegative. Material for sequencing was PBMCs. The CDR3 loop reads CASSLVQDRPDTQYF. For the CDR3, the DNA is TGTGCCAGCAGCTTAGTGCAGGATAGGCCAGATACGCAGTATTTT.